The rows below give T cell receptor beta chains drawn from one sample of a study of T cell repertoires in ileal Crohn's disease. The data were produced by immunoSEQ multiplex PCR, yet TCRdb's version contains in-frame clones alone and is incomplete. The sample contains about 62,000 clones, about 89% of which appear only once. The specimen sequenced was ileal tissue. Source of these receptors: an adult with Crohn's disease. Both conserved end residues are part of each CDR3. D genes are given only for firm matches. Not every row has a clone size; where given, it reads once, few, many or a size class.

CASSYSDRDYQPQHF	TGTGCCAGCAGTTACTCAGACAGGGACTATCAGCCCCAGCATTTT	TRBV6-6	TRBD1	TRBJ1-5	-
CASSPGTFDRPNYGYTF	TGTGCCAGCAGCCCAGGGACATTCGACCGTCCTAACTATGGCTACACCTTC	TRBV5-4	-	TRBJ1-2	-
CAISGTSGRRTDTQYF	TGTGCCATCAGTGGGACTAGCGGGAGGCGCACAGATACGCAGTATTTT	TRBV10-3	TRBD2	TRBJ2-3	-
CASSQAGRKYEKLFF	TGTGCCAGCAGCCAAGCCGGGAGGAAGTATGAAAAACTGTTTTTT	TRBV14	-	TRBJ1-4	-
CASSIYARGMYTF	TGTGCCAGTAGTATATATGCCAGAGGAATGTACACCTTC	TRBV19	-	TRBJ1-2	-
CASSFLNLRTYTQYF	TGTGCCAGCAGTTTTCTAAACTTGAGAACCTATACGCAGTATTTT	TRBV6-5	-	TRBJ2-3	-
CAISESWTGNTDTQYF	TGTGCCATCAGTGAGTCCTGGACAGGAAACACAGATACGCAGTATTTT	TRBV10-3	TRBD1	TRBJ2-3	few
CAIGDRDTEAFF	TGTGCCATCGGGGACAGGGATACTGAAGCTTTCTTT	TRBV10-3	TRBD1	TRBJ1-1	-
CASSFQRSAGELFF	TGTGCCAGCAGCTTTCAGCGGTCTGCCGGGGAGCTGTTTTTT	TRBV7-9	-	TRBJ2-2	-
CASSRGTWADTQYF	TGCGCCAGCAGCCGGGGGACTTGGGCCGATACGCAGTATTTT	TRBV5-1	-	TRBJ2-3	-
CASSFSPTGTYNEQFF	TGCGCCAGCAGCTTTAGCCCGACAGGGACCTACAATGAGCAGTTCTTC	TRBV5-1	TRBD1	TRBJ2-1	-
CASSQRTGTGTYNEQFF	TGTGCCAGCAGCCAAAGAACCGGGACAGGGACCTACAATGAGCAGTTCTTC	TRBV5-4	TRBD1	TRBJ2-1	-
CASSQGTTIRDTQYF	TGTGCCAGCAGCCAAGGGACTACAATACGCGATACGCAGTATTTT	TRBV4-2	-	TRBJ2-3	-
CASRDRGPGEQYF	TGTGCCAGCAGGGACAGGGGGCCGGGGGAGCAGTACTTC	TRBV2	TRBD1	TRBJ2-7	once
CAWMFRLNTEAFF	TGTGCCTGGATGTTCAGATTAAACACTGAAGCTTTCTTT	TRBV30	-	TRBJ1-1	once
CTSSQDPRLAKNIQYF	TGCACCAGCAGCCAAGATCCCAGGCTAGCCAAAAACATTCAGTACTTC	TRBV1	-	TRBJ2-4	-
CASTGTGSGYTF	TGTGCCAGCACAGGGACAGGGAGCGGCTACACCTTC	TRBV2	TRBD1	TRBJ1-2	-
CASSLTGGGETQYF	TGCGCCAGCAGCTTGACAGGGGGCGGGGAGACCCAGTACTTC	TRBV5-1	TRBD1	TRBJ2-5	few
CASSRTSGKYEQYF	TGTGCCAGCAGCCGGACTAGCGGGAAATACGAGCAGTACTTC	TRBV7-9	TRBD2	TRBJ2-7	-
CASSTTGLGFTDTQYF	TGTGCCAGCAGCACCACAGGCCTCGGCTTCACAGATACGCAGTATTTT	TRBV9	-	TRBJ2-3	-
CSLKWGDRKETQYF	TGCAGTCTTAAATGGGGGGACAGGAAAGAGACCCAGTACTTC	TRBV29-1	TRBD1	TRBJ2-5	-
CASSVRDRDSPLHF	TGTGCCAGTAGTGTCCGGGACAGGGATTCACCCCTCCACTTT	TRBV19	TRBD1	TRBJ1-6	-
CASSIGTGASPEAFF	TGTGCCAGTAGTATAGGTACAGGGGCCTCCCCTGAAGCTTTCTTT	TRBV19	TRBD1	TRBJ1-1	once
CASGSTGGGYGYTF	TGTGCTAGTGGTTCGACAGGGGGCGGCTATGGCTACACCTTC	TRBV12-5	TRBD1	TRBJ1-2	once
CASSPQTSKANNEQFF	TGTGCCAGCAGCCCCCAGACTAGCAAAGCGAACAATGAGCAGTTCTTC	TRBV7-3	TRBD2	TRBJ2-1	-
CASSLVLSSYNEQFF	TGTGCCAGCAGCTTGGTGCTTAGCTCCTACAATGAGCAGTTCTTC	TRBV5-4	-	TRBJ2-1	-
CASRRGTTGELFF	TGTGCCAGCAGGCGGGGAACCACCGGGGAGCTGTTTTTT	TRBV27	-	TRBJ2-2	-
CASSISSGGNEQFF	TGTGCCAGTAGTATCTCTAGCGGGGGGAATGAGCAGTTCTTC	TRBV19	TRBD2	TRBJ2-1	-
CASSYSVGGNTIYF	TGTGCCAGCAGTTACAGTGTTGGGGGGAACACCATATATTTT	TRBV6-5	-	TRBJ1-3	-
CASSLAGTGGSEQYF	TGTGCCAGCAGTCTAGCCGGGACAGGGGGCAGCGAGCAGTACTTC	TRBV5-8	TRBD1	TRBJ2-7	-
CASSKRGDTEAFF	TGTGCCAGCAGCAAAAGAGGTGACACTGAAGCTTTCTTT	TRBV7-9	-	TRBJ1-1	-
CASGIAGTYEQYF	TGTGCCAGTGGAATAGCGGGTACCTACGAGCAGTACTTC	TRBV6-5	TRBD2	TRBJ2-7	-
CSAGDSKTQYF	TGCAGCGCTGGTGACTCGAAGACCCAGTACTTC	TRBV29-1	-	TRBJ2-5	-
CASSDLGQVNGYTF	TGTGCCAGCAGTGACCTAGGACAGGTGAATGGCTACACCTTC	TRBV25-1	TRBD1	TRBJ1-2	-
CASSRGQYNSPLHF	TGTGCCAGCAGCAGGGGACAGTATAATTCACCCCTCCACTTT	TRBV5-4	TRBD1	TRBJ1-6	-
CASSPLQGYSPLHF	TGTGCCAGCAGCCCATTACAGGGATATTCACCCCTCCACTTT	TRBV11-2	-	TRBJ1-6	-
CASSENSMTRTEAFF	TGTGCCAGCAGTGAAAATTCCATGACTAGGACTGAAGCTTTCTTT	TRBV25-1	-	TRBJ1-1	-
CASSMAVSTEAFF	TGTGCCAGTAGTATGGCCGTCAGCACTGAAGCTTTCTTT	TRBV19	-	TRBJ1-1	-
CASSSDRVGEAFF	TGCGCCAGCAGTTCGGACAGGGTAGGGGAAGCTTTCTTT	TRBV5-1	TRBD1	TRBJ1-1	-
CAWRDPPGPQHF	TGTGCCTGGAGAGATCCTCCGGGACCCCAGCATTTT	TRBV30	-	TRBJ1-5	-
CASSYSRGRDQPQHF	TGTGCCAGCAGTTACTCGAGGGGGAGAGATCAGCCCCAGCATTTT	TRBV6-5	-	TRBJ1-5	once
CASSPAIQGGNEKLFF	TGTGCCAGCAGCCCGGCCATACAGGGGGGGAATGAAAAACTGTTTTTT	TRBV7-9	TRBD1	TRBJ1-4	-
CASSVHQNTEAFF	TGTGCCAGCAGTGTACATCAGAACACTGAAGCTTTCTTT	TRBV6-1	-	TRBJ1-1	once
CASSLLSGQYNEQFF	TGTGCCAGCAGCTTACTATCTGGACAGTACAATGAGCAGTTCTTC	TRBV11-3	-	TRBJ2-1	-
CSVGGGGDTEAFF	TGCAGCGTTGGTGGAGGCGGGGACACTGAAGCTTTCTTT	TRBV29-1	-	TRBJ1-1	-
CASRLPNTEAFF	TGCGCCAGCAGACTCCCGAACACTGAAGCTTTCTTT	TRBV10-2	-	TRBJ1-1	-
CASKRGGGNTGELFF	TGTGCCAGCAAAAGAGGTGGGGGCAACACCGGGGAGCTGTTTTTT	TRBV6-5	-	TRBJ2-2	-
CASSSLLRRASSYEQYF	TGTGCCAGCAGTTCACTACTAAGACGTGCAAGCTCCTACGAGCAGTACTTC	TRBV28	-	TRBJ2-7	-
CASSLGSAPEKLFF	TGTGCCAGCAGCTTGGGGAGTGCTCCTGAAAAACTGTTTTTT	TRBV5-6	-	TRBJ1-4	-
CASSSNTEAFF	TGTGCCAGCAGCTCAAACACTGAAGCTTTCTTT	TRBV9	-	TRBJ1-1	-
CASSPPGWPEVLDQPQHF	TGTGCCAGCAGTCCCCCCGGTTGGCCAGAGGTACTAGATCAGCCCCAGCATTTT	TRBV28	-	TRBJ1-5	-
CASSSLGLTEAFF	TGTGCCAGCAGCTCACTGGGGCTCACTGAAGCTTTCTTT	TRBV7-6	-	TRBJ1-1	-
CASRAGGTTDTQYF	TGTGCCAGCAGAGCGGGAGGTACAACAGATACGCAGTATTTT	TRBV6-6	TRBD2	TRBJ2-3	-
CASSHTRDRNQPQHF	TGTGCCAGCAGCCACACCCGGGACAGAAATCAGCCCCAGCATTTT	TRBV6-6	TRBD1	TRBJ1-5	-